This T cell receptor beta chain derives from a study of blood T cell repertoires in COVID-19. Study-wide context: The origin of the acute and convalescent COVID-19 samples was the United States, Italy and Spain. The cDNA or gDNA used as material had been derived from T cells, B-cell-depleted T cells, or PBMCs.

This CDR3 contains 16 residues. With 0 bases removed from V and 8 bases from J, the gap between germline ends came to 19 bases. Germline loops: CDR1 SNHLY, CDR2 FYNNEI. Per the authors' pipeline: For nucleated cells, counts were estimated from reference gene primer amplification. The repertoire was sequenced with immunoSEQ multiplex PCR; TCRdb's copy has only in-frame clones and lacks some. V, J and clone size were drawn from that table, and D and trimming were deduced from the DNA. The data show approximately 85,000 clones, with roughly nine tenths seen just once and about 2% held by the top ten. This clone appeared a single time.

V is TRBV2 and J is TRBJ1-2, with unresolved D. The sequence came from a man aged 45-65 years with acute or convalescent COVID-19. The sequenced sample was peripheral blood. CDR3 nucleotide sequence: TGTGCCAGCAGTGAAGCTGAAATAACGGGTTCTAGGGGCTACACCTTC. This translates into CASSEAEITGSRGYTF.